What follows are 22 T cell receptor beta chains derived from one specimen sequenced in a study of blood T cell repertoires in COVID-19. Produced via immunoSEQ multiplex PCR; TCRdb's table is partial and in-frame only. The table records about 26,000 clones, around 90% of them present only once. The sequencing input was peripheral blood. The receptors stem from a human donor in a cohort sampled during active COVID-19.

V usage is TRBV9 and J usage is TRBJ1-1; D may be TRBD1 (5 bases). V was clipped by 4 bases and J by 1 base, with 11 bases between them. The CDR3 length is 14 residues. Germline-derived CDR1 and CDR2 are SGDLS and YYNGEE. CDR3 DNA: TGTGCCAGCAGCAATCCGACAGCGAACACTGAAGCTTTCTTT. Amino acids: CASSNPTANTEAFF. The variable domain in full, with the rest retrieved from reference TRBV9 and TRBJ1-1, is DSGVTQTPKHLITATGQRVTLRCSPRSGDLSVYWYQQSLDQGLQFLIQYYNGEERAKGNILERFSAQQFPDLHSELNLSSLELGDSALYFCASSNPTANTEAFFGQGTRLTVV.

The rearrangement joins TRBV20-1 to TRBJ1-1; D might be TRBD1 (6 bases). V was cut by 3 bases and J by 1 base, with 33 bases left in between. Germline values: CDR1 DFQATT, CDR2 SNEGSKA (reference sequence). The CDR3 runs to 21 residues. CDR3 in amino acids: CSASYRSGGLTIDHWNTEAFF. The CDR3 DNA sequence: TGCAGTGCTAGTTACCGTTCGGGGGGCTTGACCATTGACCATTGGAACACTGAAGCTTTCTTT.

The chain uses TRBV6-1 and TRBJ2-5, with 9 positions matching TRBD2. After removal of 0 bases from V and 1 base from J, the junction contained 3 bases not matched to a gene. This CDR3 is built from 16 residues. Germline V gives CDR1 MNHNS, CDR2 SASEGT. The CDR3 DNA reads TGTGCCAGCAGTGAAGCGTTTAGCGGGAGCCAAGAGACCCAGTACTTC. It yields the protein CASSEAFSGSQETQYF.

The J gene is TRBJ2-1, the V gene TRBV10-2, with D perhaps matching TRBD2 (5 bases). The CDR3 consists of 14 residues. V shed 4 bases and J shed 5 bases, with 12 bases lying between them. Germline V gene sequence: CDR1 WSHSY, CDR2 SAAADI. CDR3 DNA: TGCGCCAGCAGTGGCCTAGCAGGCAACAATGAGCAGTTCTTC. It is translated as CASSGLAGNNEQFF.

The chain recombines TRBV7-5 with TRBJ1-5. TRBV7-5 corresponds to a pseudogene. The CDR3 sequence is 15 residues long. The DNA for the CDR3 is TGTGCCAGCTCCCGGGGGGCCGGGAACAATCAGCCCCAGCATTTT. This codes for CASSRGAGNNQPQHF.

The CDR3, as DNA: TGCGCCAGCAGTCGAGGGGGTAGCGGGAGTCTTGACAATGAGCAGTTCTTC. Protein product: CASSRGGSGSLDNEQFF. The chain is built from TRBV10-2 and TRBJ2-1; 9 nucleotides agree with TRBD2. CDR3 length: 17 residues. Losses at the gene ends were 5 bases for V and 5 bases for J; bases not matched to a gene: 13. Germline CDR1 and CDR2: WSHSY and SAAADI.

The V call is TRBV6-4, the J call TRBJ2-6; possible D gene TRBD1, 6 bases. The CDR3 spans 17 residues. The germline V gene has CDR1 MRHNA and CDR2 SNTAGT. The germline V and J ends were trimmed by 2 bases and 1 base, with 12 bases remaining between them. The CDR3, as DNA: TGTGCCAGCAGTGACCAGGGGTTGAGTTCTGGGGCCAACGTCCTGACTTTC. Translated, it gives CASSDQGLSSGANVLTF.

As concerns this clone: At one of its ends the junction is not consistent with the germline gene, which may arise from a read error. This chain uses TRBV6-1 with TRBJ2-2; D not certain. In germline, CDR1 is MNHNS, CDR2 SASEGT. This CDR3 is built from 13 residues. The CDR3 bases are TGTGCCAGCAGCGAAGACCGAGCCGGGGAGCTGTTTTTT. It codes for CASSEDRAGELFF.

The chain recombines TRBV5-1 with TRBJ1-1, with D perhaps TRBD1 (5 bases). This CDR3 is 13 amino acids long. Germline CDR1 SGHRS, CDR2 YFSETQ. V lost 4 bases, J lost 0 bases, and 7 bases lay in between. CDR3 bases: TGCGCCAGCAGCGTACAGGTGAACACTGAAGCTTTCTTT. This translates into CASSVQVNTEAFF.

This sequence joins TRBV21-1 and TRBJ2-1; the table assigns TRBD2, which was not confirmed against the DNA. TRBV21-1 is noted as a pseudogene. The CDR3 loop spans 19 amino acids. The CDR3 DNA sequence: TGTGCCAGCAGCAAAAGGACAACTAGCGCGGGTGGGGACTACAATGAGCAGTTCTTC. Protein product: CASSKRTTSAGGDYNEQFF.

The chain carries TRBV4-1 and TRBJ2-5; TRBD2 agrees at 11 bases. The germline V gene has CDR1 MGHRA and CDR2 YSYEKL. J was trimmed by 5 bases and V by 2 bases; bases with no gene match: 16. The CDR3 runs to 19 residues. CDR3 sequence (DNA): TGCGCCAGCAGCCAACCGTGGGGGCTAGCGGGAGGCCCTCGGGAGACCCAGTACTTC. Translating it yields CASSQPWGLAGGPRETQYF.

CDR3 nucleotide sequence: TGTGCCAGCAGTAGGGGACAGGGGTACGAGCAGTACTTC. Its translation: CASSRGQGYEQYF. The J gene is TRBJ2-7, the V gene TRBV2; TRBD1 matches 10 bases. CDR1 is SNHLY, CDR2 FYNNEI, per germline. Trimming removed 5 bases from V and 4 bases from J; junction bases left unmatched: 2. The CDR3 spans 13 residues.

This chain joins TRBV28 and TRBJ2-5; 7 nucleotides agree with TRBD1. The junction had 6 bases not matched to a gene; V was cut back by 6 bases and J by 5 bases. The CDR3 runs to 13 residues. The germline V gene encodes CDR1 MDHEN and CDR2 SYDVKM. The CDR3 nucleotides read TGTGCCAGCAGGATGACAGGGTCCGAGACCCAGTACTTC. As protein: CASRMTGSETQYF.

This clone occurred once. The chain couples TRBV6-1 to TRBJ2-1; weak D call: TRBD2 (6 bases). Per germline, CDR1 MNHNS and CDR2 SASEGT. There are 15 residues in the CDR3. V was shortened by 3 bases and J by 8 bases, with 17 bases between the two germline ends. In DNA, the CDR3 is TGTGCCAGCAGTGACACGGGAGCCGAAACCGATGAGCAGTTCTTC. Protein product: CASSDTGAETDEQFF.

The J gene is TRBJ2-1, the V gene TRBV5-1, with 7 bases fitting TRBD2. The CDR3 is made up of 14 amino acids. The J segment lost 12 bases and the V segment lost 4 bases, leaving 13 bases of the junction unmatched. Germline CDR1 and CDR2: SGHRS and YFSETQ. For the CDR3, the DNA is TGCGCCAGCAGCACCTCACAGGAGGCGGGGGTGCAGTTCTTC. Translation gives CASSTSQEAGVQFF.

J is TRBJ2-1 and V is TRBV29-1, with 9 bases fitting TRBD2. The CDR3 has 13 amino acids. Trimming cost V 4 bases and J 6 bases; bases outside gene matches: 4. CDR1 is SQVTM, CDR2 ANQGSEA, per germline. As DNA, the CDR3 is TGCAGCGTTGGAGCGGGGGGCCTCAATGAGCAGTTCTTC. This codes for CSVGAGGLNEQFF.

The chain recombines TRBV19 with TRBJ1-2; 12 positions agree with TRBD1. This CDR3 comprises 14 residues. Germline assignment: CDR1 LNHDA and CDR2 SQIVND (reference sequence). After removal of 7 bases from V and 5 bases from J, the junction contained 5 bases not matched to a gene. CDR3 amino acids: CASNPGQGAYGYTF. Here the CDR3 DNA reads TGTGCCAGTAATCCGGGACAGGGGGCTTATGGCTACACCTTC.

V gene TRBV5-1 combines with J gene TRBJ1-2; D perhaps matches TRBD1 (5 bases). Germline CDR1 is SGHRS and CDR2 is YFSETQ. V was clipped by 2 bases and J by 8 bases, with 22 bases between them. The CDR3 runs to 16 residues. The CDR3 sequence: CASSLKSTGGMDGYTF. The CDR3, as DNA: TGCGCCAGCAGCTTAAAAAGCACCGGGGGGATGGACGGCTACACCTTC.

The V and J genes are TRBV7-9 and TRBJ1-2; a weak D match, TRBD1 (6 bases). Trimming cost V 8 bases and J 6 bases, with 10 bases left between them. CDR3 size: 11 residues. Germline CDR1 is SEHNR and CDR2 is FQNEAQ (reference sequence). As DNA, the CDR3 is TGTGCCAGCGGCAGGGGAGATGGCTACACCTTC. Encoded protein: CASGRGDGYTF. Based on the CDR3 plus reference TRBV7-9 and TRBJ1-2, the full variable domain is DTGVSQNPRHKITKRGQNVTFRCDPISEHNRLYWYRQTLGQGPEFLTYFQNEAQLEKSRLLSDRFSAERPKGSFSTLEIQRTEQGDSAMYLCASGRGDGYTFGSGTRLTVV.

The gene calls are TRBV30 and TRBJ1-4, with D possibly matching TRBD1 (6 bases). The germline CDR1 and CDR2 sequences are GTSNPN and SVGIG (reference sequence). Trimming stripped 0 bases from V and 8 bases from J, with 13 bases between. The CDR3 has 14 residues. DNA for the CDR3: TGTGCCTGGAGTGTTAACAGGGCAGCAGAAAAACTGTTTTTT. Amino acid sequence: CAWSVNRAAEKLFF.

This clone was detected only once. V usage is TRBV7-9 and J usage is TRBJ2-5, with D possibly matching TRBD1 (6 bases). The germline V gene has CDR1 SEHNR and CDR2 FQNEAQ (reference sequence). This CDR3 is built from 15 residues. V was clipped by 3 bases and J by 2 bases, with 13 bases between them. CDR3 region: CASSFPTGTQETQYF. DNA of the CDR3: TGTGCCAGCAGCTTTCCGACGGGGACACAAGAGACCCAGTACTTC.

The V gene is TRBV6-6, the J gene TRBJ2-2; possibly TRBD1 for D (7 bases). V lost 11 bases, J lost 2 bases, and 18 bases lay in between. Germline V gene sequence: CDR1 MNHNY, CDR2 SVGAGI (reference sequence). The CDR3 sequence is 15 residues long. In DNA, the CDR3 is TGTGCCTGCGGGGCCGGACAGGCTAACACCGGGGAGCTGTTTTTT. Translated, it gives CACGAGQANTGELFF.